The 9 T cell receptor beta chains listed next were all sequenced from one sample in a study of blood T cells in healthy people across ages. It was with a sample-barcoded 5' primer and a J-beta primer mix that a second PCR of roughly 6 to 12 cycles was run. Via MiXCR, TCRdb re-called the 5' RACE reads, giving one row per CDR3 protein. The sample carries about 1 million distinct CDR3 sequences, 40% to 55% recorded once. Sample: blood. All receptors derive from a woman in her sixties or seventies in good health.

The chain carries TRBV7-6 and TRBJ2-7; either TRBD1 or TRBD2 may fit D (6 bases each). Germline V gene sequence: CDR1 SGHVS, CDR2 FNYEAQ. The V and J ends lost 1 base and 3 bases respectively, with 13 bases between them. This CDR3 has 15 residues. Written as DNA, the CDR3 is TGTGCCAGCAGCTTAGGAGGGGGGTCAAACTACGAGCAGTACTTC. Translated: CASSLGGGSNYEQYF. The full variable domain, in which reference TRBV7-6 and TRBJ2-7 provide the parts outside the CDR3, is GAGVSQSPRYKVTKRGQDVALRCDPISGHVSLYWYRQALGQGPEFLTYFNYEAQQDKSGLPNDRFSAERPEGSISTLTIQRTEQRDSAMYRCASSLGGGSNYEQYFGPGTRLTVT.

V and J are TRBV7-8 and TRBJ2-1; D remains ambiguous. CDR1 and CDR2 (germline): SGHVS, FQNEAQ. Trimming took off 3 bases at V and 4 bases at J, with 13 bases between the two ends. CDR3 size: 15 residues. CDR3 sequence: CASSFEELGYNEQFF. CDR3 nucleotide sequence: TGTGCCAGCAGCTTTGAGGAGCTAGGGTACAATGAGCAGTTCTTC.

This clonotype has more than one count but fewer than ten. The J gene is TRBJ2-7, the V gene TRBV5-1, with TRBD2 as a possible D gene (5 bases). The CDR3 consists of 15 residues. Trimming took 0 bases from V and 3 from J, leaving 13 bases between them. In germline, CDR1 is SGHRS, CDR2 YFSETQ. The CDR3 DNA is TGCGCCAGCAGCTTGGTGAGCTACGGGGACTACGAGCAGTACTTC. It is translated as CASSLVSYGDYEQYF.

This clonotype occurred a few times. This chain uses TRBV20-1 with TRBJ2-3; 9 positions match TRBD2. The CDR3 consists of 16 residues. Germline CDR1 and CDR2: DFQATT and SNEGSKA (reference sequence). The trim removed 3 bases at V and 3 bases at J, leaving 10 bases unmatched. CDR3 amino acids: CSASLAGAGRTDTQYF. In DNA, the CDR3 is TGCAGTGCTAGCTTAGCGGGAGCCGGCAGGACAGATACGCAGTATTTT.

V gene TRBV3-1 combines with J gene TRBJ2-1; the D is unclear. The CDR3 contains 16 residues. Germline V gene sequence: CDR1 LGHDT, CDR2 YNNKEL (reference sequence). Trimming removed 0 bases at V and 3 bases at J, with 12 bases between. The CDR3 nucleotides are TGTGCCAGCAGCCAAGATCTTGGCGGCCACTACAATGAGCAGTTCTTC. This translates into CASSQDLGGHYNEQFF.

The CDR3 DNA reads TGTGCCAGCAGCTTAACGGCTAGCGGGAGGGTTAAGTTCTTC. This gives the protein CASSLTASGRVKFF. The rearrangement joins TRBV7-2 to TRBJ2-1, with 12 bases aligning to TRBD2. Per germline, CDR1 SGHTA and CDR2 FQGNSA. The CDR3 is made up of 14 amino acids. V lost 2 bases, J lost 14 bases, and 7 bases stayed unmatched.

This clonotype was detected a few times. The V call is TRBV20-1, the J call TRBJ2-3; a weak D match, TRBD2 (7 bases). V was shortened by 1 base and J by 1 base, with 24 bases between the two germline ends. CDR3 length equals 19 residues. CDR1 DFQATT and CDR2 SNEGSKA come from the germline V gene (reference sequence). DNA of the CDR3: TGCAGTGCTAGAGTGATTAAAGCGGGACACGCCTACCGCACAGATACGCAGTATTTT. Translation: CSARVIKAGHAYRTDTQYF.

The chain has TRBV28 and TRBJ1-5; TRBD1 matches at 10 bases. V trimming: 10 bases; J trimming: 0 bases; junction bases outside the gene matches: 15. Germline assignment: CDR1 MDHEN and CDR2 SYDVKM. The CDR3 sequence is 18 residues long. The CDR3 reads CATQLRTGGTYSNQPQHF. For the CDR3, the DNA is TGTGCCACCCAGCTAAGGACAGGGGGAACTTATAGCAATCAGCCCCAGCATTTT.

V and J are TRBV4-3 and TRBJ1-2; D possibly corresponds to TRBD1 (6 bases). The V and J ends lost 1 base and 7 bases respectively, with 25 bases between them. Germline loops: CDR1 LGHNA, CDR2 YSLEER. The CDR3 has 18 residues. For the CDR3, the DNA is TGCGCCAGCAGCCAAGGGCCGGAGAAGCTGGGGGGGCAATTTGGCTACACCTTC. Translated, it gives CASSQGPEKLGGQFGYTF.